This TCR beta chain originates from a study of blood T cell repertoires in COVID-19. From germline, CDR1 is MRHNA and CDR2 SNTAGT. This CDR3 region has 15 residues. Between the trimmed V and J ends, which lost 4 bases and 0 bases, there was a span of 10 bases. This clone showed up just a few times. The repertoire was sequenced with immunoSEQ multiplex PCR; TCRdb's copy has only in-frame clones and lacks some. The sample lists a few hundred thousand clones, over 75% occurring once. The chain employs TRBV6-4 and TRBJ2-1; maybe TRBD2 (5 bases). This TCR was recovered from a man aged 50 or older with acute or convalescent COVID-19. Source material: peripheral blood. DNA of the CDR3: TGTGCCAGCAGTGTCGGACTGACCTCCTACAATGAGCAGTTCTTC. Its protein product is CASSVGLTSYNEQFF.